These T cell receptor beta chains were read from a single sample in a study of CD8 T cells in ankylosing spondylitis. TCRdb independently ran MiXCR on the 5' RACE reads; one entry per CDR3 protein. The profile covers over 400,000 distinct CDR3 sequences, with 25% to 30% appearing a single time and 0.85% to 1% taken by the ten largest. The material sequenced was blood, either unsorted or a sorted T cell fraction (not recorded which). The receptors here all came from a male donor with ankylosing spondylitis. The CDR3 runs from the conserved cysteine through the conserved F or W. A D gene is named only where the DNA matches it firmly. Only part of the rows carry a size: once, few, many, or a class if the clone is expanded.

size: few; J: TRBJ1-1; V: TRBV7-2; D: -; DNA: TGTGCCAGCAGCTCGCTATTTAACACTGAAGCTTTCTTT; CDR3: CASSSLFNTEAFF
size: -; J: TRBJ1-5; V: TRBV24-1; D: -; DNA: TGTGCCACCAGTGATACCGGGTTTCAGCCCCAGCATTTT; CDR3: CATSDTGFQPQHF
size: few; J: TRBJ2-1; V: TRBV3-1; D: -; DNA: TGTGCCAGCAGCGCCAGGGGTGGGAATGAGCAGTTCTTC; CDR3: CASSARGGNEQFF
size: -; J: TRBJ2-7; V: TRBV5-1; D: TRBD2; DNA: TGCGCCAGCAGCTTGGACGCTAGCGGGTATTACGAGCAGTACTTC; CDR3: CASSLDASGYYEQYF
size: once; J: TRBJ1-1; V: TRBV12-3/TRBV12-4; D: -; DNA: TGTGCCAGCAGTTCAGGGGTCGTGAACACTGAATCTTTCTTT; CDR3: CASSSGVVNTESFF
size: few; J: TRBJ2-1; V: TRBV3-1; D: -; DNA: TGTGCCAGCAGCCCCCGGGACTTATACAATGAGCAGTTCTTC; CDR3: CASSPRDLYNEQFF
size: -; J: TRBJ2-1; V: TRBV6-5; D: -; DNA: TGTGCCAGCAGTTATACAGGGCTCGAGGACAATGAGCAGTTCTTC; CDR3: CASSYTGLEDNEQFF
size: once; J: TRBJ2-5; V: TRBV5-6; D: TRBD1; DNA: TGTGCCAGCAGCTTTAGGACAGGGCACGAGACCCAGTACTTC; CDR3: CASSFRTGHETQYF
size: -; J: TRBJ2-7; V: TRBV4-2; D: TRBD1; DNA: TGTGCCAGCAGCCAAGGGTACGGACAGGTCGTCAACGAGCAGTACTTC; CDR3: CASSQGYGQVVNEQYF
size: few; J: TRBJ1-2; V: TRBV27; D: -; DNA: TGTGCCAGCAGTAGTTATCTACAGGGCCTGCGGGGCTACACCTTC; CDR3: CASSSYLQGLRGYTF
size: -; J: TRBJ2-4; V: TRBV24-1; D: -; DNA: TGTGCCACCAGTGCGTCAGGGGCACAAAACATTCAGTACTTC; CDR3: CATSASGAQNIQYF
size: -; J: TRBJ1-1; V: TRBV6-1; D: -; DNA: TGTGCCAGCACCTTCGGTCGGGCGAACACTGAAGCTTTCTTT; CDR3: CASTFGRANTEAFF
size: -; J: TRBJ1-3; V: TRBV10-3; D: -; DNA: TGTGCCACGCAAGACAGACCGAGCTCTGGAAACACCATATATTTT; CDR3: CATQDRPSSGNTIYF
size: -; J: TRBJ1-1; V: TRBV20-1; D: -; DNA: TGCAGTGCTAGTGACAGTAACACTGAAGCTTTCTTT; CDR3: CSASDSNTEAFF
size: -; J: TRBJ1-5; V: TRBV24-1; D: -; DNA: TGTGCCACCAGTGATGGGGCAACAGATAGCAATCAGCCCCAGCATTTT; CDR3: CATSDGATDSNQPQHF
size: -; J: TRBJ2-7; V: TRBV28; D: TRBD2; DNA: TGTGCCAGCATCCGTAGGGGGACTAGCTCCTACGAGCAGTACTTC; CDR3: CASIRRGTSSYEQYF
size: -; J: TRBJ1-3; V: TRBV24-1; D: -; DNA: TGTGCCACCAGTGATTCGACCTCTGGGGACACCATATATTTT; CDR3: CATSDSTSGDTIYF
size: few; J: TRBJ2-3; V: TRBV7-8; D: -; DNA: TGTGCCAGCAGCTTAGGGATAAACACAGATACGCAGTATTTT; CDR3: CASSLGINTDTQYF
size: many; J: TRBJ2-7; V: TRBV2; D: -; DNA: TGTGCCAGCAGTGCGAGGACAGCCTCCTACGAGCAGTACTTC; CDR3: CASSARTASYEQYF
size: -; J: TRBJ1-1; V: TRBV18; D: -; DNA: TGTGCCAGCTCACGGGCAGGACAATCCAAGAACACTGAAGCTTTCTTT; CDR3: CASSRAGQSKNTEAFF
size: few; J: TRBJ1-2; V: TRBV11-3; D: -; DNA: TGTGCCAGCAGCATAGGACGTCGAGCTAACTATGGCTACACCTTC; CDR3: CASSIGRRANYGYTF
size: -; J: TRBJ1-1; V: TRBV12-3/TRBV12-4; D: -; DNA: TGTGCCAGCAGTCCACAATCCGGCCTGAACACTGAAGCTTTCTTT; CDR3: CASSPQSGLNTEAFF
size: few; J: TRBJ1-1; V: TRBV7-8; D: -; DNA: TGTGCCAGCAGCTGGGACCGCGAGGGGACTGAAGCTTTCTTT; CDR3: CASSWDREGTEAFF
size: -; J: TRBJ2-5; V: TRBV18; D: -; DNA: TGTGCCAGCTCACCGCGACAGGAGGAGACCCAGTACTTC; CDR3: CASSPRQEETQYF
size: -; J: TRBJ1-1; V: TRBV7-9; D: -; DNA: TGTGCCAGCAGCTTAGAGGGCAGCGGGACTGAAGCTTTCTTT; CDR3: CASSLEGSGTEAFF
size: once; J: TRBJ1-3; V: TRBV7-8; D: TRBD1; DNA: TGTGCCAGCAGCGCTTACAGGGGACCTGGAAACACCATATATTTT; CDR3: CASSAYRGPGNTIYF
size: -; J: TRBJ2-1; V: TRBV5-6; D: TRBD2; DNA: TGTGCCAGCAGCGGCCATTGGGACCTCGGGCTAGCGGGAGGGCCAGGGAACAATGAGCAGTTCTTC; CDR3: CASSGHWDLGLAGGPGNNEQFF
size: many; J: TRBJ2-5; V: TRBV7-8; D: -; DNA: TGTGCCAGCAGCGTCAGGGGAGAGACCCAGTACTTC; CDR3: CASSVRGETQYF
size: -; J: TRBJ1-2; V: TRBV7-2; D: TRBD1; DNA: TGTGCCAGCAGCTTAGTTCCCGGGACAGGGGTGGGGGGCTACACCTTC; CDR3: CASSLVPGTGVGGYTF
size: -; J: TRBJ2-1; V: TRBV24-1; D: TRBD1; DNA: TGTGCCACCAGTGATTTGCCCAGGGGGCATGTAAATGAGCAGTTCTTC; CDR3: CATSDLPRGHVNEQFF
size: -; J: TRBJ2-4; V: TRBV3-1; D: -; DNA: TGTGCCAGCAGCACCCGAGGGGGGACACCAAACATTCAGTACTTC; CDR3: CASSTRGGTPNIQYF
size: -; J: TRBJ2-3; V: TRBV7-2; D: TRBD2; DNA: TGTGCCAGCAGCTTAAAGCTAGCGGGAGGAGGAGATACGCAGTATTTT; CDR3: CASSLKLAGGGDTQYF
size: few; J: TRBJ1-1; V: TRBV30; D: -; DNA: TGTGCCTGGAGCTCCGTCTCTGAAGCTTTCTTT; CDR3: CAWSSVSEAFF
size: few; J: TRBJ1-1; V: TRBV12-3/TRBV12-4; D: TRBD1; DNA: TGTGCCAGCAGTATAGGACAGGGTTGGGACACTGAAGCTTTCTTT; CDR3: CASSIGQGWDTEAFF
size: -; J: TRBJ2-5; V: TRBV3-1; D: -; DNA: TGTGCCAGCAGCCAGGATTTCAGGGAGACCCAGTACTTC; CDR3: CASSQDFRETQYF
size: few; J: TRBJ2-1; V: TRBV20-1; D: TRBD2; DNA: TGCAGTGCTATCCCTCTAGCGGGAGAAAGAAATGAGCAGTTCTTC; CDR3: CSAIPLAGERNEQFF
size: -; J: TRBJ1-1; V: TRBV5-1; D: -; DNA: TGCGCCAGCAGTCGGGACCTATCTTTCATGGCTGAAGCTTTCTTT; CDR3: CASSRDLSFMAEAFF
size: many; J: TRBJ1-1; V: TRBV5-1; D: TRBD1; DNA: TGCGCCAGCAGCTTTGGGACAGAGAACACTGAAGCTTTCTTT; CDR3: CASSFGTENTEAFF
size: -; J: TRBJ2-1; V: TRBV15; D: -; DNA: TGTGCCACCAGCAGAGTAGGATCGGAGCAGTTCTTC; CDR3: CATSRVGSEQFF
size: -; J: TRBJ2-5; V: TRBV5-6; D: -; DNA: TGTGCCAGCAGCTTGGTTCCGGGGACACTCTCGCGGGAGACCCAGTACTTC; CDR3: CASSLVPGTLSRETQYF
size: -; J: TRBJ2-5; V: TRBV5-1; D: -; DNA: TGCGCCAGCAGCAACGGACTGGGGGAGACCCAGTACTTC; CDR3: CASSNGLGETQYF
size: few; J: TRBJ2-3; V: TRBV29-1; D: -; DNA: TGCAGCGCCGCGGGGACTTTCACAGATACGCAGTATTTT; CDR3: CSAAGTFTDTQYF
size: few; J: TRBJ2-1; V: TRBV3-1; D: -; DNA: TGTGCCAGCAGCCAGTTCGGTGGCCAGTTCTTC; CDR3: CASSQFGGQFF
size: -; J: TRBJ1-5; V: TRBV10-3; D: -; DNA: TGTGCCATCAGTGACCCCCTGGAGCCTCAGCATTTT; CDR3: CAISDPLEPQHF
size: -; J: TRBJ1-1; V: TRBV20-1; D: -; DNA: TGCAGTGCTAGATCAGCTACTGAAGCTTTCTTT; CDR3: CSARSATEAFF
size: many; J: TRBJ2-3; V: TRBV7-9; D: -; DNA: TGTGCCAGCAGAATGCGCACAGATACGCAGTATTTT; CDR3: CASRMRTDTQYF
size: -; J: TRBJ2-1; V: TRBV29-1; D: TRBD2; DNA: TGCAGCGTTGGGCTAGCGGGAGGAGGCAAGTTCTTC; CDR3: CSVGLAGGGKFF
size: -; J: TRBJ2-7; V: TRBV20-1; D: TRBD1; DNA: TGCAGTGCATCCGGGACAGGGGGCCACGAGCAGTACTTC; CDR3: CSASGTGGHEQYF
size: few; J: TRBJ2-1; V: TRBV5-6; D: -; DNA: TGTGCCAGCAGCTTTGGGGAGGATGAGCAGTTCTTC; CDR3: CASSFGEDEQFF
size: few; J: TRBJ2-2; V: TRBV7-7; D: -; DNA: TGTGCCAGCAGCTTAAGCGGAGCCGATACGGGGGAGCTGTTTTTT; CDR3: CASSLSGADTGELFF
size: -; J: TRBJ2-3; V: TRBV6-1; D: TRBD2; DNA: TGTGCCAGCGGATGGACTAGCGGGAGCACAGATACGCAGTATTTT; CDR3: CASGWTSGSTDTQYF
size: few; J: TRBJ1-3; V: TRBV4-1; D: -; DNA: TGCGCCAGCAGCCAAGATTCGGGCACAGGAAACACCATATATTTT; CDR3: CASSQDSGTGNTIYF
size: -; J: TRBJ2-2; V: TRBV7-2; D: TRBD1; DNA: TGTGCCAGCAGCCAACAGGGGTCGAAGAACACCGGGGAGCTGTTTTTT; CDR3: CASSQQGSKNTGELFF
size: -; J: TRBJ2-3; V: TRBV27; D: TRBD1; DNA: TGTGCCAGCCGTTCAGGGGACAGGTCAATGGATACGCAGTATTTT; CDR3: CASRSGDRSMDTQYF
size: -; J: TRBJ1-5; V: TRBV7-2; D: -; DNA: TGTGCCAGCAGCCGACAGGTGTTGGATCAGCCCCAGCATTTT; CDR3: CASSRQVLDQPQHF
size: few; J: TRBJ1-1; V: TRBV12-3/TRBV12-4; D: -; DNA: TGTGCCAGCAGTTTAAGGCAGGCCCCCGGGAACACTGAAGCTTTCTTT; CDR3: CASSLRQAPGNTEAFF